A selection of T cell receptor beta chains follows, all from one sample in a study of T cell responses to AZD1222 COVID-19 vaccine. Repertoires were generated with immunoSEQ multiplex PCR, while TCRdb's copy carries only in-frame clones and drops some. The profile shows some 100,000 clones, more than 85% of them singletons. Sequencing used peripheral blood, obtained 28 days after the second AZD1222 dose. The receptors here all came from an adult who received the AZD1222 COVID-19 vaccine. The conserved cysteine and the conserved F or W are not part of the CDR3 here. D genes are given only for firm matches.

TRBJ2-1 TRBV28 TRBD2 ASSRRGTSGRGPYNEQF
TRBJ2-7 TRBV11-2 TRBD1 ASSSTGGYEQY
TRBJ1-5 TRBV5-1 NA ASSPTAGHSNQPQH
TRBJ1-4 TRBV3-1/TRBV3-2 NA ASSLLATNEKLF
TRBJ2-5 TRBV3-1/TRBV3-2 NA ASSRVVGETQY
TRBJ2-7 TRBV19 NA ASSIFGGEYEQY
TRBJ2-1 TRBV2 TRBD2 ASSDASGGNNEQF
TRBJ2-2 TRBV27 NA ASSLHRWGGELF
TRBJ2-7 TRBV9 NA ASSVAPYGVGYEQY
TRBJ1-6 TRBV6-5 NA ASSYSSSNSPLH
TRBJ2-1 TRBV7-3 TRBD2 ASSSLAGGYNEQF
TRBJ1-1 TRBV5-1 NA ASSLGFGTEAF
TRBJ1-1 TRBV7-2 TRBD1 ASSLVKGQAARAF
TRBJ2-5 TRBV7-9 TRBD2 ASRKSVSSGDQETQY
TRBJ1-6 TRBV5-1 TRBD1 ASSSTGNSPLH
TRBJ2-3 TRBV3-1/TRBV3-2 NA ASSQEPPPLSTQY
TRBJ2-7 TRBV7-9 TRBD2 ASSLVREGHEQY
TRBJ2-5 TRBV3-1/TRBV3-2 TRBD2 ASSQDLAGEETQY
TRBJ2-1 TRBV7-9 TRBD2 ASIPLAGVYNEQF
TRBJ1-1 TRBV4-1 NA ASSQRRGDTEAF
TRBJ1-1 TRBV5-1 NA ASSLVSANTEAF
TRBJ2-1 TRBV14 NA ASSQGRYNEQF
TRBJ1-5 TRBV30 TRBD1 AWSPRTGGGHSSNQPQH
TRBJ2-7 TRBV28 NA ASSPSARAVLG
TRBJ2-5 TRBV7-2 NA ASTTGRGRD
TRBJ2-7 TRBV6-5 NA ASSSPYEQY
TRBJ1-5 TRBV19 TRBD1 ASNWGQGRGQPQH
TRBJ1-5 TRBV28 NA ASSELGRSNQPQH
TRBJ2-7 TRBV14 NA ASSRIGDRTSYEQY
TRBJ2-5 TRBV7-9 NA ASRKGTQY
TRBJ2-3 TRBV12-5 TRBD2 ASGHGLAPTPADTQY
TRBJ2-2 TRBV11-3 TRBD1 ASSLQGAGAGELF
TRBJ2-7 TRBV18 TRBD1 ASSSSGGRYEQY
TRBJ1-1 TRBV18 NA ASSLTDTEAF
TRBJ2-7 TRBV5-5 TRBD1 ASSKGQGFYEQY
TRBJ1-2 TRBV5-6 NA ASSLSRAGRVGTSYGYT
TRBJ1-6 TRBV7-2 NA ASSSQGRTNSPLH
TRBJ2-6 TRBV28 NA ASSFQGSGANVLT
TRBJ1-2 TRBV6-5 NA ASSYSSVHYGYT
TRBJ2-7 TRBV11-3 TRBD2 ASSPRAGTSGYEQY
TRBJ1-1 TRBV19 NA ASSVAGALNTEAF